The clone carrying this T cell receptor beta chain was detected a few times. Its antigen is as yet unknown. Tagging with unique molecular identifiers was applied to individual cDNA molecules. TCRdb reanalysed the 5' RACE reads using MiXCR and keeps one entry per CDR3 protein. Of 50,000 to 60,000 distinct CDR3 sequences in the sample, 7% to 10% are singletons; the top ten hold 20%. V dropped 5 bases and J dropped 5; count of bases not matched to a gene: 9. The germline gives CDR1 DFQATT, CDR2 SNEGSKA (reference sequence). This CDR3 region has 14 residues. The data derive from a study of early T cells in non-severe SARS-CoV-2 infection. In the study overall: The study sequenced bulk RNA from unsorted whole blood, with chains unpaired. Whole-study findings and limits: CD4 and private specificities were missed by VDJdb matching, which favored anti-spike CD8 responses.

This chain uses TRBV20-1 with TRBJ1-1; TRBD1 matches at 9 bases. Material for sequencing was whole blood. The source is an adult who was a healthcare worker with PCR-confirmed SARS-CoV-2 infection or an uninfected control (not recorded which). The DNA of the CDR3 is TGCAGTGCTTCGGACAGGGGAGGAAGAACTGAAGCTTTCTTT. It specifies CSASDRGGRTEAFF.